The source of this T cell receptor (beta chain) is a study of identical twins (dated by TCRdb to 2016 to 2017). Looking at the study overall: To test whether fetal clonotypes persist, the study used deep sequencing on TCR alpha and beta repertoires from monozygotic twins, unrelated adults of various ages, and cord blood. Replicate twin experiments were performed at different times using different library preparation protocols to rule out contamination.

The germline V gene supplies CDR1 SGDLS and CDR2 YYNGEE. The CDR3, cysteine through phenylalanine, is 13 amino acids long. Of the read, only the CDR3 DNA is kept; its 39 bases are in frame from base 1. V is reduced by 2 bases and J by 6 bases, leaving a spacing of 9 bases between them. The library was generated by 5' RACE. The sequencer listed for this sample is Illumina HiSeq 2000. A universal primer binding site was added through template switching, and the final cDNA carried a unique molecular identifier so that TCR cDNA molecules could be counted accurately. Specific primers in the conserved constant-segment region were used to synthesize first-strand cDNA for the TCR alpha and beta chains. To control for contamination, every cDNA library was double barcoded, receiving both a SMART-Mk sample barcode and Illumina barcodes. TruSeq adapter sequences along with Illumina sample barcodes were introduced in two successive PCR steps. The Illumina HiSeq platform was used with custom primers to sequence TCR alpha and beta cDNA libraries. Regarding the original processing steps: Unique molecular identifiers were extracted from raw reads with MiGEC, and CDR3 positions were determined with MiXCR. Recombination models were inferred per individual with the repgenHMM and IGoR tools using an EM algorithm. Shared clonotype analysis was performed with the tcR package in R, normalizing sharing by the product of cloneset sizes. Out-of-frame nonproductive sequences were analyzed to study raw recombination free of thymic and clonal selection effects. The public reads were reprocessed in TCRdb via fastp at Q25 and MiXCR, keeping in-frame beta chains. Records with the same CDR3 protein are collapsed into one entry carrying the most frequent genes and DNA. None of the V and J calls come from the authors' own analysis; TCRdb made them. The sample contains some 660,000 distinct CDR3 sequences, 8.6% of them found a single time. More than 0.75% of the sample comes from the top ten.

General conclusions and limits of the study: Compared with coincidental sharing between unrelated individuals, an excess of low generation-probability sequences was observed among out-of-frame TCR alpha sequences shared between twins. A weaker excess of twin sharing was found in beta out-of-frame sequences because the signal-to-noise ratio was lowered by fewer shared sequences. Because the same donors could not be followed over many years, the conclusions relied on cross-sectional statistical analysis. In monozygotic twins, recombination models systematically underestimated out-of-frame TCR alpha sharing, but the models matched the sharing seen between unrelated individuals. Zero-insertion analyses could be partly confounded by invariant T cells such as MAIT and iNKT, though diverse VJ usage argued against such confounding for most clonotypes. Fewer insertions were carried by abundant cord blood beta clonotypes; a weaker similar trend was observed in young adult naive repertoires, while no such trend was observed in memory repertoires.

Only healthy Caucasian donors were included. The twin cohort comprised three pairs of female monozygotic twins, all aged roughly 18 to 30 years. RNA for TCR libraries was isolated from peripheral blood mononuclear cells. Notes on this clonotype: The specificity of this receptor is unknown. Base-call qualities are not available, and no considerably larger clone is one nucleotide away.

These records were also assigned to another study, of yellow fever vaccine responses in identical twins. As the second study states: According to the authors, in identical twins the way T cells responded to vaccination appeared partly convergent and partly personalized. In identical twins, the study followed T cell clones that responded to the vaccine with precision.

The V and J genes are TRBV9 and TRBJ2-1; no confident D gene assignment can be made. The sample was PBMCs. The receptor was derived from a woman aged 18-30 years in good health. The CDR3 corresponds to CASSVGRANEQFF. The nucleotide sequence is given as TGTGCCAGCAGCGTGGGAAGGGCCAATGAGCAGTTCTTC.